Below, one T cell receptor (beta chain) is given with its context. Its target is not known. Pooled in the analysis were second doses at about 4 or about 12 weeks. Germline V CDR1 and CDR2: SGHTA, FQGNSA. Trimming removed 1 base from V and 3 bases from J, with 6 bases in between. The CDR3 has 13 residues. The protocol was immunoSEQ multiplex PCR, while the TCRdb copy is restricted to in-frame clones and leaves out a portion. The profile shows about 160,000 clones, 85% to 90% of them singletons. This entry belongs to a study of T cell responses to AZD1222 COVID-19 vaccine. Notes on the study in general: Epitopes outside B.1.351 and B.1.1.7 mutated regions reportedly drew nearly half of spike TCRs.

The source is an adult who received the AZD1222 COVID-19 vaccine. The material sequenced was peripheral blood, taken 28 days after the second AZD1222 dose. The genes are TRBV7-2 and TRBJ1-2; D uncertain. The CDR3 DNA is TGTGCCAGCAGCTTAGGACGGTACTATGGCTACACCTTC. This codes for CASSLGRYYGYTF.